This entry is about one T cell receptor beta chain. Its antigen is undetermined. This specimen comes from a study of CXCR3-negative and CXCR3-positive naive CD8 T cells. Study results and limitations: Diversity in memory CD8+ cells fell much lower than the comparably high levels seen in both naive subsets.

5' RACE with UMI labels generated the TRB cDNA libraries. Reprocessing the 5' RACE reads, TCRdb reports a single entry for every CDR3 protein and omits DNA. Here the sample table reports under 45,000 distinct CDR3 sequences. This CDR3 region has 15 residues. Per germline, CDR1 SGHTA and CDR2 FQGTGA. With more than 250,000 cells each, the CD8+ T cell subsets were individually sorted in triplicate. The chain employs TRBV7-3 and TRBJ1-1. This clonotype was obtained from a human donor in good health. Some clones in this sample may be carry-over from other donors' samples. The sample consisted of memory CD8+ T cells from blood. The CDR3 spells CASSLSPGSNTEAFF.